One and the same sample provided the 14 T cell receptor beta chains below, sequenced in a study of cytomegalovirus exposure and HLA in healthy donors. The PCR contained 60 Vbeta and 13 Jbeta primers. Clones were read by immunoSEQ multiplex PCR, and TCRdb kept only the in-frame ones, dropping some. Its table records around 200,000 clones. Sequencing used PBMCs. Receptors originate from a woman aged 30 to 39 in good health and CMV-seropositive.

The rearrangement joins TRBV27 to TRBJ1-1; TRBD1 matches 7 bases. The trim removed 0 bases at V and 2 bases at J, leaving 3 bases unmatched. CDR3 length: 15 amino acids. Germline CDR1 and CDR2: MNHEY and SMNVEV (reference sequence). CDR3 sequence (DNA): TGTGCCAGCAGTTTATCCCCAGGGGGTAACACTGAAGCTTTCTTT. Encoded protein: CASSLSPGGNTEAFF.

V is TRBV10-3 and J is TRBJ1-1; a weak D match, TRBD1 (6 bases). The V end was cut by 6 bases, the J end by 5 bases, with 13 bases between. CDR1 and CDR2 (germline): ENHRY, SYGVKD. This CDR3 has 13 residues. The DNA for the CDR3 is TGTGCCATCAGGGTGGTAGGGGGAACTGAAGCTTTCTTT. Amino acid sequence: CAIRVVGGTEAFF.

The rearrangement joins TRBV18 to TRBJ2-5, with D maybe TRBD2 (6 bases). The germline V gene has CDR1 KGHSH and CDR2 LQKENI. V was trimmed by 2 bases and J by 5 bases, leaving 12 bases between them. The CDR3 totals 14 residues. For the CDR3, the DNA is TGTGCCAGCTCACCAAAGGACTACCCGGAGACCCAGTACTTC. Translated: CASSPKDYPETQYF. The full variable domain, with the rest looked up from reference TRBV18 and TRBJ2-5, is NAGVMQNPRHLVRRRGQEARLRCSPMKGHSHVYWYRQLPEEGLKFMVYLQKENIIDESGMPKERFSAEFPKEGPSILRIQQVVRGDSAAYFCASSPKDYPETQYFGPGTRLLVL.

The rearrangement joins TRBV29-1 to TRBJ1-2; D might be TRBD1 (5 bases). Between the trimmed V and J ends, which lost 4 bases and 2 bases, there was a span of 20 bases. The CDR3 covers 16 residues. The V gene's germline CDR1 is SQVTM and CDR2 ANQGSEA. For the CDR3, the DNA is TGCAGCGTTGTTAGTCCAGGGAGGGATAACAACTATGGCTACACCTTC. Translation: CSVVSPGRDNNYGYTF.

The CDR3 loop reads CASSGDRGPNEQYF. The CDR3 nucleotides are TGTGCCAGCAGTGGTGACAGGGGGCCAAACGAGCAGTACTTC. This chain links TRBV2 with TRBJ2-7; 10 bases match TRBD1. Germline V gene data show CDR1 as SNHLY and CDR2 as FYNNEI. The CDR3 spans 14 residues. V shed 4 bases, J shed 5 bases, and the junction held 5 bases outside the gene matches.

The V gene is TRBV30, the J gene TRBJ2-7; the D gene is possibly TRBD2 (5 bases). Between the trimmed V and J ends, which lost 8 bases and 5 bases, there was a span of 16 bases. CDR1 is GTSNPN, CDR2 SVGIG, per germline (reference sequence). This CDR3 has 12 amino acids. CDR3 nucleotide sequence: TGTGCCCTAAACAAACTAGGACACGAGCAGTACTTC. This translates into CALNKLGHEQYF.

V gene TRBV2 combines with J gene TRBJ2-2, with D possibly TRBD1 on 6 matching bases. There are 14 residues in the CDR3. Germline V gene sequence: CDR1 SNHLY, CDR2 FYNNEI. Trimming took 6 bases from V and 6 from J, leaving 14 bases between them. The CDR3 DNA reads as TGTGCCAGCAGACCCAGGGGTTCGTCCGGGGAGCTGTTTTTT. It specifies CASRPRGSSGELFF.

J is TRBJ2-6 and V is TRBV2; D is unresolved. The ends were cut back, 8 bases at V and 4 bases at J, with 9 bases in the middle. The CDR3 runs 13 residues. Germline-derived CDR1 and CDR2 are SNHLY and FYNNEI. The CDR3 DNA follows: TGTGCCAGCGGCAAGTTCGGGGCCAACGTCCTGACTTTC. Translating gives CASGKFGANVLTF. The full variable domain, its missing parts supplied by reference TRBV2 and TRBJ2-6, is EPEVTQTPSHQVTQMGQEVILRCVPISNHLYFYWYRQILGQKVEFLVSFYNNEISEKSEIFDDQFSVERPDGSNFTLKIRSTKLEDSAMYFCASGKFGANVLTFGAGSRLTVL.

The chain recombines TRBV11-2 with TRBJ2-7, with a tentative D call TRBD2 (5 bases). Trimming left V 1 base short and J 6 bases short, with 25 bases between. Germline V gives CDR1 SGHAT, CDR2 FQNNGV. The CDR3 contains 18 residues. As DNA, the CDR3 is TGTGCCAGCAGCTTAGGCACTGTGGTGGAGGAAAATGGGTCCGAGCAGTACTTC. Residues: CASSLGTVVEENGSEQYF.

On this clone: The limits of the CDR3 on the DNA are not certain, so only TCRdb's listed CDR3 is given. The chain recombines TRBV19 with TRBJ1-2; the DNA was not used to check the table's D call, TRBD1. The CDR3 sequence runs 12 residues, both termini included. Germline CDR1 reads LNHDA; CDR2 reads SQIVND (reference sequence). The CDR3 sequence: CASSIVGQGNTF.

The chain uses TRBV19 and TRBJ1-1, with a tentative D call TRBD1 (5 bases). This CDR3 spans 15 amino acids. With 2 bases removed from V and 4 bases from J, the gap between germline ends came to 14 bases. CDR1 LNHDA and CDR2 SQIVND come from the germline V gene (reference sequence). CDR3: CASSITPRDSTEAFF. CDR3 nucleotide sequence: TGTGCCAGTAGTATAACACCCAGGGATAGCACTGAAGCTTTCTTT.

The chain couples TRBV9 to TRBJ2-7, with D possibly matching TRBD1 (6 bases). V lost 0 bases, J lost 1 base, and 8 bases lay in between. The CDR3 is 14 amino acids. Germline lookup yields CDR1 SGDLS and CDR2 YYNGEE. CDR3 residues: CASSVGGQSYEQYF. The CDR3 bases are TGTGCCAGCAGCGTAGGAGGACAGTCCTACGAGCAGTACTTC.

The chain employs TRBV28 and TRBJ2-5, with 10 bases aligning to TRBD1. V was clipped by 7 bases and J by 2 bases; unmatched bases: 10. Germline V gene lookup returns CDR1 MDHEN and CDR2 SYDVKM. CDR3 size: 16 residues. This CDR3 is CASNEPGQGLQETQYF. In DNA form, the CDR3 reads TGTGCCAGCAATGAACCGGGACAGGGGCTTCAAGAGACCCAGTACTTC.

The chain carries TRBV7-9 and TRBJ1-1; the match to TRBD1 covers 9 bases. V shed 3 bases and J 8 bases; nucleotides not matched to a gene: 1. Germline values: CDR1 SEHNR, CDR2 FQNEAQ (reference sequence). This CDR3 is 12 amino acids long. CDR3 sequence: CASSLGTGEAFF. For the CDR3, the DNA is TGTGCCAGCAGCTTGGGGACAGGGGAAGCTTTCTTT.